This T cell receptor (beta chain) was sequenced in a study of cytomegalovirus exposure and HLA in healthy donors. Germline V lookup: CDR1 MGHRA, CDR2 YSYEKL. This CDR3 region has 14 residues. V lost 2 bases and J lost 4; bases outside the gene matches: 0. Donors sampled were nominally healthy, though unrecorded immune exposures were likely. As regards this clone: Its antigen is undetermined.

A multiplex PCR was run with 60 Vbeta primers and 13 Jbeta primers. Authors' analysis steps: The authors later counted roughly 79 million unique TCR beta chains, roughly 10 million of them shared. Generated by immunoSEQ multiplex PCR, the TCRdb table keeps only in-frame clones and is missing some. That table furnishes V, J and clone size, whereas the DNA furnished D and trimming. Of 150,000 to 200,000 clones in the sample, roughly 79% were seen once. Study findings and constraints: It was shown in a later analysis that HLA-associated TCR beta chains were more clonally expanded than other, equally common chains. Researchers counted 164 TCR beta chains as cytomegalovirus-associated.

Sequencing input: PBMCs. The TCR sequence derives from a man aged 40-49 years in good health and CMV-seropositive. The rearrangement links TRBV4-1 to TRBJ2-7; 12 bases agree with TRBD2. CDR3 nucleotides: TGCGCCAGCAGCCAACTAGCGGGAGGGTACGAGCAGTACTTC. Translating it yields CASSQLAGGYEQYF.